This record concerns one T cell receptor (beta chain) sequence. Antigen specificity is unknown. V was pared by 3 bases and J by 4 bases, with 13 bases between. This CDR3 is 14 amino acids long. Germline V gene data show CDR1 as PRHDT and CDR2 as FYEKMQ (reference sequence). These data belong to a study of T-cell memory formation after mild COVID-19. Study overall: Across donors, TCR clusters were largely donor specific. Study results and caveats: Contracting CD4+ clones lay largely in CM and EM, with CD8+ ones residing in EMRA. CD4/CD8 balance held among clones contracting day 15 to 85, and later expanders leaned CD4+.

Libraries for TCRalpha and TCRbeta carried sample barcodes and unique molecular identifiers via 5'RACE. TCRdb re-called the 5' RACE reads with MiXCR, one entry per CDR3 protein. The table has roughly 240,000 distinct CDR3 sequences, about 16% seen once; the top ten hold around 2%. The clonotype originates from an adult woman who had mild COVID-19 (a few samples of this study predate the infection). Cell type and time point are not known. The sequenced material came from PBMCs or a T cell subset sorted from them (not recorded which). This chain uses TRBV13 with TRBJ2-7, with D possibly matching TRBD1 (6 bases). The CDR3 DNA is TGTGCCAGCAGCTTCATGGGGGCGAATTACGAGCAGTACTTC. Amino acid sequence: CASSFMGANYEQYF. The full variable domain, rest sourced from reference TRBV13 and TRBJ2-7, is AAGVIQSPRHLIKEKRETATLKCYPIPRHDTVYWYQQGPGQDPQFLISFYEKMQSDKGSIPDRFSAQQFSDYHSELNMSSLELGDSALYFCASSFMGANYEQYFGPGTRLTVT.